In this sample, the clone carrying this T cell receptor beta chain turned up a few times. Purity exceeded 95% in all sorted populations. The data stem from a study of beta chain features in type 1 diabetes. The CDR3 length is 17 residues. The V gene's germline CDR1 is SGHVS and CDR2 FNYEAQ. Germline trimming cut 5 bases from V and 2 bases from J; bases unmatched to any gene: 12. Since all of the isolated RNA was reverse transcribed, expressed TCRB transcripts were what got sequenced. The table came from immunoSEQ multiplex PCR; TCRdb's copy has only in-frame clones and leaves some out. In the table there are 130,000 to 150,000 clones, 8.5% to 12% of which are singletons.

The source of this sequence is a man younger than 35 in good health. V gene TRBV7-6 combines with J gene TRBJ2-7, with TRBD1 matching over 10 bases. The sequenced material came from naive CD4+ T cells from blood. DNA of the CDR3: TGTGCCAGCAGCGCCCTCGACCGGGACAGGGGAACCTACGAGCAGTACTTC. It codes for CASSALDRDRGTYEQYF.